Listed below are T cell receptor beta chains from one sample, sequenced in a study of cytomegalovirus exposure and HLA in healthy donors. The assay was immunoSEQ multiplex PCR, and TCRdb's table has in-frame clones only and misses some. This table has roughly 150,000 clones, around 83% appearing once. The sequenced sample was PBMCs. These receptors all stem from a woman aged 18-29 years in good health and CMV-seronegative. Both conserved end residues are part of each CDR3. The D gene is left open where the match is weak. A clone size is listed for some rows: how often the clone was seen (once, few, many), or a class if it is expanded.

J | V | D | size | DNA | CDR3
TRBJ2-1 | TRBV18 | TRBD2 | . | TGTGCCAGCTCACCAGGACTAGAGCCCGGTGAGCAGTTCTTC | CASSPGLEPGEQFF
TRBJ2-7 | TRBV6-6 | . | . | TGTGCCAGCAGACAGGGAGAAGGCGAGCAGTACTTC | CASRQGEGEQYF
TRBJ1-2 | TRBV6-5 | . | . | TGTGCCAGCAGTTACACCATAGGCGGGGGGGATGGCTACACCTTC | CASSYTIGGGDGYTF
TRBJ1-5 | TRBV4-1 | . | once | TGCGCCAGCAGCCAAGACAGTTACTATAGCAATCAGCCCCAGCATTTT | CASSQDSYYSNQPQHF
TRBJ2-3 | TRBV4-3 | . | . | TGCGCCAGCAGCCAAGTCCGAGGGGGGGCCCCAGATACGCAGTATTTT | CASSQVRGGAPDTQYF
TRBJ1-6 | TRBV7-2 | . | . | TGTGCCAGCAGCCAACTCAAGAGTCCTGTTCGTTCACCCCTCCACTTT | CASSQLKSPVRSPLHF
TRBJ2-1 | TRBV6-4 | . | once | TGTGCCAGCAGTGTATCGACAGCATCCTACAATGAGCAGTTCTTC | CASSVSTASYNEQFF
TRBJ2-4 | TRBV15 | . | . | TGTGTCACCAGCAGAGCTGAGTCTAGGTACTTC | CVTSRAESRYF
TRBJ1-5 | TRBV6-5 | TRBD1 | . | TGTGCCAGCAGCCCCGACAGGGGGAATCAGCCCCAGCATTTT | CASSPDRGNQPQHF
TRBJ2-6 | TRBV5-4 | . | . | TGTGCCAGCAGCGGCGGGAAAATCAACTCTGGGGCCAACGTCCTGACTTTC | CASSGGKINSGANVLTF
TRBJ2-7 | TRBV28 | TRBD2 | . | TGTGCCAGCATCCCGGGGCTAGCGGCCAACGAGCAGTACTTC | CASIPGLAANEQYF
TRBJ2-3 | TRBV4-3 | . | . | TGCGCCAGCAGCCAAGGACGGGGGGCCCTACACTTCGGCACAGATACGCAGTATTTT | CASSQGRGALHFGTDTQYF
TRBJ2-7 | TRBV2 | . | . | TGTGCCAGCAGTGGCCGAGGGTACGAGCAGTACTTC | CASSGRGYEQYF
TRBJ2-7 | TRBV5-4 | TRBD2 | . | TGTGCCAGCAGCACGGGCGTTAGCGGGGGCTGGGGGGAGCAGTACTTC | CASSTGVSGGWGEQYF
TRBJ2-1 | TRBV28 | . | . | TGTGCCAGCAGTCCCAGGGTAAACAATGAGCAGTTCTTC | CASSPRVNNEQFF
TRBJ2-3 | TRBV7-3 | . | . | TGTGCCAGCAGCTTAAATACGGGAGGCACAGATACGCAGTATTTT | CASSLNTGGTDTQYF
TRBJ2-5 | TRBV19 | TRBD2 | . | TGTGCCAGTAGCCTCAGCGGGGGAGAGCAGACCCAGTACTTC | CASSLSGGEQTQYF
TRBJ1-6 | TRBV19 | TRBD1 | . | TGTGCCGCCTCCCAGGGGACAGGGGGCGTAGCCCTCCACTTT | CAASQGTGGVALHF
TRBJ2-5 | TRBV25-1 | TRBD1 | few | TGTGCCAGCACACAGGGGCAAGAGACCCAGTACTTC | CASTQGQETQYF
TRBJ2-7 | TRBV15 | . | few | TGTGCCACCAGCAGAGAAACGAGCTCCTACGAGCAGTACTTC | CATSRETSSYEQYF
TRBJ1-1 | TRBV28 | . | . | TGTGCCAGCAGTTTACCCCAGGGGAACACTGAGGCTTTCTTT | CASSLPQGNTEAFF
TRBJ2-3 | TRBV9 | . | . | TGTGCCAGCAGCGTAGGGGGCCCTCCTACGGATACGCAGTATTTT | CASSVGGPPTDTQYF
TRBJ1-5 | TRBV27 | . | once | TGTGCCAGCAGTTTATATCCGAGTAGCAATCAGCCCCAGCATTTT | CASSLYPSSNQPQHF
TRBJ2-7 | TRBV4-2 | . | . | TGTGCCAGCAGCCAAGTTGCTACCTACGAGCAGTACTTC | CASSQVATYEQYF
TRBJ2-7 | TRBV2 | . | . | TGTGCCAGCAGTCCCCGGCGGGACAGCTCCTACGAGCAGTACTTC | CASSPRRDSSYEQYF
TRBJ2-2 | TRBV30 | . | . | TGTGCCTGGAAGGGGGGGCGGAACACCGGGGAGCTGTTTTTT | CAWKGGRNTGELFF
TRBJ1-2 | TRBV28 | . | few | TGTGCCAGCAGTTCCATGGGAGTATACTATGGCTACACCTTC | CASSSMGVYYGYTF
TRBJ2-3 | TRBV6-5 | TRBD1 | . | TGTGCCAGCAGTGGCACAGGGGGGAATACGCAGTATTTT | CASSGTGGNTQYF
TRBJ1-1 | TRBV5-1 | . | once | TGCGCCAGCAGCTCAGGGGAGCGCACTGAAGCTTTCTTT | CASSSGERTEAFF
TRBJ2-5 | TRBV5-1 | TRBD2 | few | TGCGCCAGCAGCCTTCTGGCGAGCGGGGGGGACCAAGAGACCCAGTACTTC | CASSLLASGGDQETQYF
TRBJ1-4 | TRBV11-2 | . | once | TGTGCCAGCAGCCGTAGGACCCCGGGGGGGGTCTGGACTAATGAAAAACTGTTTTTT | CASSRRTPGGVWTNEKLFF
TRBJ1-1 | TRBV27 | . | . | TGTGCCAGCAGTTTCTCCAGGGTGATGACTGAAGCTTTCTTT | CASSFSRVMTEAFF
TRBJ1-2 | TRBV18 | . | . | TGTGCCAGCTCACCCCGCGGCGGCGGGCCCTATGGCTACACCTTC | CASSPRGGGPYGYTF
TRBJ2-3 | TRBV4-1 | TRBD1 | . | TGCGCCAGCAGGTCGACCGGGACAGGGGTGTGGAATACGCAGTATTTT | CASRSTGTGVWNTQYF
TRBJ2-1 | TRBV30 | . | . | TGTGCCTGGAGTGGGCCCTACAGCAATGAGCAGTTCTTC | CAWSGPYSNEQFF
TRBJ2-1 | TRBV7-2 | . | . | TGTGCCAGCAGCCCGGTAGGGGGACGATATGAGCAGTTCTTC | CASSPVGGRYEQFF
TRBJ1-1 | TRBV19 | TRBD1 | few | TGTGCCAGTAGGCGGGACAGGGACACTGAAGCTTTCTTT | CASRRDRDTEAFF